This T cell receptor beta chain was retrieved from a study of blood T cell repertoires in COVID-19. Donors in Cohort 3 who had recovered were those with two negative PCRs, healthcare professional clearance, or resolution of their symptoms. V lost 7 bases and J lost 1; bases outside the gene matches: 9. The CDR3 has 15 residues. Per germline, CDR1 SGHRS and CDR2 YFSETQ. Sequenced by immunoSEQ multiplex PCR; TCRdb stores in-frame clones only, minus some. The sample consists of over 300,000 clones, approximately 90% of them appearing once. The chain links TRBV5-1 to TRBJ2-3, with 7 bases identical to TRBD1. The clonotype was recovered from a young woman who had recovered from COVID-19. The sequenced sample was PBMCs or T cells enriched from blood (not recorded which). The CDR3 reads CASSTPGQRTDTQYF. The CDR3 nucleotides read TGCGCCAGCTCCACTCCGGGACAGCGCACAGATACGCAGTATTTT.